A selection of T cell receptor beta chains follows, all from one sample in a study of cytomegalovirus exposure and HLA in healthy donors. The repertoire was sequenced with immunoSEQ multiplex PCR; TCRdb's copy has only in-frame clones and lacks some. Of 75,000 to 100,000 clones in the sample, around 71% were seen once. The sample consisted of PBMCs. These TCRs come from a man in his sixties in good health and CMV-seronegative. Both conserved end residues are part of each CDR3. Each record gives: CDR3 length, J gene, V gene, CDR3 protein.

length: 15
J: TRBJ2-1
V: TRBV4-3
CDR3: CASSQGFGRRNEQFF

length: 15
J: TRBJ1-1
V: TRBV6-1
CDR3: CASSQGDQTGPEAFF

length: 14
J: TRBJ1-4
V: TRBV7-6
CDR3: CASSPRDRSEKLFF

length: 14
J: TRBJ2-4
V: TRBV6-1
CDR3: CAGSPDRAKNIQYF

length: 16
J: TRBJ2-2
V: TRBV6-6
CDR3: CASSSGLAGGTGELFF

length: 15
J: TRBJ1-1
V: TRBV4-3
CDR3: CASSQEYRQNTEAFF

length: 12
J: TRBJ1-6
V: TRBV6-5
CDR3: CASSSLRGPLHF

length: 17
J: TRBJ2-7
V: TRBV7-8
CDR3: CASSFKGTLGISYEQYF

length: 14
J: TRBJ2-5
V: TRBV27
CDR3: CASSPIGTRETQYF

length: 16
J: TRBJ2-7
V: TRBV4-3
CDR3: CASSQERDRGLDEQYF

length: 14
J: TRBJ2-7
V: TRBV12-5
CDR3: CASEPGTGSDEQYF

length: 16
J: TRBJ2-5
V: TRBV19
CDR3: CASSIVATAGRETQYF

length: 16
J: TRBJ2-5
V: TRBV19
CDR3: CASTASTSGGPATQYF

length: 14
J: TRBJ1-2
V: TRBV28
CDR3: CASSLVDSRYGYTF

length: 15
J: TRBJ2-3
V: TRBV10-3
CDR3: CAISPSGTGTDTQYF

length: 14
J: TRBJ2-3
V: TRBV5-1
CDR3: CASSLGEITDTQYF

length: 15
J: TRBJ1-2
V: TRBV7-9
CDR3: CASSLEQASNYGYTF

length: 14
J: TRBJ2-7
V: TRBV28
CDR3: CASSLLSSLYEQYF

length: 12
J: TRBJ1-1
V: TRBV6-5
CDR3: CASSRQNTEAFF

length: 15
J: TRBJ2-3
V: TRBV15
CDR3: CATSRDRGSTDTQYF

length: 13
J: TRBJ2-1
V: TRBV5-1
CDR3: CASSSDVYNEQFF

length: 17
J: TRBJ1-2
V: TRBV2
CDR3: CASRASGVIVPLYGYTF

length: 16
J: TRBJ2-5
V: TRBV9
CDR3: CASSPNRGRYQETQYF

length: 13
J: TRBJ1-2
V: TRBV5-6
CDR3: CASRLVGAYGYTF

length: 14
J: TRBJ1-1
V: TRBV6-4
CDR3: CASCEIRQNTEAFF

length: 14
J: TRBJ1-1
V: TRBV5-1
CDR3: CASSSTALNTEAFF

length: 13
J: TRBJ1-2
V: TRBV6-4
CDR3: CASSPSHSGGYTF

length: 13
J: TRBJ1-5
V: TRBV28
CDR3: CASGHYSNQPQHF

length: 13
J: TRBJ2-2
V: TRBV11-2
CDR3: CASSLVSIGELFF

length: 14
J: TRBJ2-1
V: TRBV5-1
CDR3: CASNIDRGGNEQFF

length: 17
J: TRBJ2-1
V: TRBV9
CDR3: CASSVAREGRKGNEQFF